The next 15 T cell receptor beta chains were all read from a single sample in a study of OX40 agonist ivuxolimab in advanced cancers. Libraries were prepared by immunoSEQ multiplex PCR; TCRdb keeps only in-frame clonotypes and omits some of them. The sample consists of about 80,000 clones, over 85% of them appearing once. The sample here was CD4+ or CD8+ T cells sorted from blood, taken in a trial of the OX40 agonist ivuxolimab. Receptors originate from an adult with an advanced solid tumor such as melanoma, head and neck, liver or kidney cancer.

The chain links TRBV5-1 to TRBJ1-2; 7 bases line up with TRBD1. J lost 5 bases, V lost 3 bases, and 10 bases had no gene match. CDR1 SGHRS and CDR2 YFSETQ come from the germline V gene. The CDR3 covers 15 residues. The CDR3 loop is CASSYGTAGGYGYTF. CDR3 DNA sequence: TGCGCCAGCAGCTATGGGACAGCGGGAGGATATGGCTACACCTTC.

CDR3 in amino acids: CASSLVRGVDQPQHF. CDR3 DNA: TGTGCCAGCAGCTTGGTTCGGGGAGTAGATCAGCCCCAGCATTTT. This chain links TRBV5-6 with TRBJ1-5; D is unclear. CDR1 SGHDT and CDR2 YYEEEE come from the germline V gene. The V gene lost 0 bases and the J gene lost 5 bases, with 12 bases spanning the gap. This CDR3 is built from 15 residues.

The chain has TRBV6-5 and TRBJ2-3; no clear D. This CDR3 region has 14 residues. Trimming took off 2 bases at V and 3 bases at J, with 9 bases between the two ends. Germline CDR1 reads MNHEY; CDR2 reads SVGAGI. In nucleotides, the CDR3 is TGTGCCAGCAGTTACGGCGACGGGACAGATACGCAGTATTTT. Amino acids: CASSYGDGTDTQYF.

The rearrangement links TRBV9 to TRBJ1-2; TRBD1 aligns across 7 bases. V lost 3 bases and J lost 5; bases outside the gene matches: 13. From germline, CDR1 is SGDLS and CDR2 YYNGEE. The CDR3 spans 16 residues. The CDR3 DNA is TGTGCCAGCAGCGGGAGTGGAGCAGGGGGTGGATATGGCTACACCTTC. Translated, it gives CASSGSGAGGGYGYTF.

This clone was observed once. The chain employs TRBV9 and TRBJ2-7; D may be TRBD1 or TRBD2 (5 bases each). Deletions cut 1 base from V and 4 bases from J, with 15 bases between. Germline CDR1 and CDR2: SGDLS and YYNGEE. This CDR3 is built from 15 residues. CDR3 DNA sequence: TGTGCCAGCAGCGTAACCGGGACGGGATATTACGAGCAGTACTTC. Amino acid sequence: CASSVTGTGYYEQYF.

The chain is built from TRBV2 and TRBJ2-1; TRBD2 matches at 9 bases. This CDR3 is built from 16 residues. Unmatched junction bases numbered 9, after V lost 1 base and J lost 8 bases. Germline values: CDR1 SNHLY, CDR2 FYNNEI. In DNA form, the CDR3 reads TGTGCCAGCAGTGAAGTGACTAGCGGAGAATGGGATGAGCAGTTCTTC. It translates to CASSEVTSGEWDEQFF.

The CDR3 nucleotides read TGTGCCAGCAGTCCCGAGGGGGAGGCCGGAGATACGCAGTATTTT. This gives the protein CASSPEGEAGDTQYF. The rearrangement joins TRBV6-6 to TRBJ2-3; either TRBD1 or TRBD2 may fit D (6 bases each). V was trimmed by 5 bases and J by 5 bases, leaving 17 bases between them. This CDR3 contains 15 residues. Per germline, CDR1 MNHNY and CDR2 SVGAGI (reference sequence).

The V and J genes are TRBV9 and TRBJ2-3; 7 nucleotides agree with TRBD2. CDR1 and CDR2 (germline): SGDLS, YYNGEE. The junction had 16 bases not matched to a gene; V was cut back by 4 bases and J by 2 bases. The CDR3 totals 18 residues. CDR3 DNA: TGTGCCAGCAGCCCAAAATGGGGGGGACTTTTATTCACAGATACGCAGTATTTT. Protein product: CASSPKWGGLLFTDTQYF.

This clone was counted a single time. V is TRBV4-3 and J is TRBJ1-1, with D uncertain. CDR1 is LGHNA, CDR2 YSLEER, per germline. Trimming pared 1 base from V and 4 bases from J, leaving 13 bases between. CDR3 length equals 15 residues. The DNA of the CDR3 is TGCGCCAGCAGCCAAGGGGCTCAGGTTAGCACTGAAGCTTTCTTT. The encoded protein is CASSQGAQVSTEAFF.

The V call is TRBV21-1, the J call TRBJ2-2; TRBD1, the table's D call, was not compared with the DNA. TRBV21-1 is tagged as a pseudogene. The CDR3 length is 16 residues. CDR3 nucleotides: TGTGCCAGCAGCACCCGGGACAGAGCCCCCACCGGGGAGCTGTTTTTT. This sequence encodes CASSTRDRAPTGELFF.

The chain combines TRBV29-1 with TRBJ2-3; tentative D call: TRBD2 (5 bases). The length of the CDR3 is 15 residues. V was trimmed by 4 bases and J by 4 bases, leaving 18 bases between them. Germline CDR1 SQVTM, CDR2 ANQGSEA. The CDR3 sequence: CSVAPRDYAADTQYF. In DNA, the CDR3 is TGCAGCGTTGCGCCTCGCGACTACGCGGCAGATACGCAGTATTTT.

The chain has TRBV29-1 and TRBJ2-7; D is uncertain. Germline V gene sequence: CDR1 SQVTM, CDR2 ANQGSEA. V was pared by 6 bases and J by 3 bases, with 15 bases between. This CDR3 has 13 amino acids. The CDR3 region is CSVVWGYNYEQYF. The CDR3 DNA reads as TGCAGCGTCGTATGGGGATACAACTACGAGCAGTACTTC.

V gene TRBV5-1 combines with J gene TRBJ2-5, with D possibly being TRBD1 (6 bases). The germline V gene has CDR1 SGHRS and CDR2 YFSETQ. The V and J ends lost 3 bases and 5 bases respectively, with 11 bases between them. The CDR3 is 13 residues long. This chain's CDR3 is CASSSRTDETQYF. In DNA, the CDR3 is TGCGCCAGCAGCTCCAGGACAGACGAGACCCAGTACTTC. Full variable domain (rest looked up from reference TRBV5-1 and TRBJ2-5): KAGVTQTPRYLIKTRGQQVTLSCSPISGHRSVSWYQQTPGQGLQFLFEYFSETQRNKGNFPGRFSGRQFSNSRSEMNVSTLELGDSALYLCASSSRTDETQYFGPGTRLLVL.

The chain has TRBV10-3 and TRBJ2-5; perhaps TRBD1 as D (6 bases). The germline CDR1 and CDR2 sequences are ENHRY and SYGVKD. This CDR3 region has 15 residues. The V and J ends lost 0 bases and 3 bases respectively, with 11 bases between them. The DNA for the CDR3 is TGTGCCATCAGTGAGTCTTGGACAGCTAAAGAGACCCAGTACTTC. It translates to CAISESWTAKETQYF.

This chain connects TRBV6-4 to TRBJ2-3; TRBD2 matches at 7 bases. J lost 11 bases, V lost 3 bases, and 23 bases had no gene match. This CDR3 is 18 amino acids long. Germline CDR1 MRHNA, CDR2 SNTAGT. This CDR3 reads CASSDCLSGREPPVEQYF. The CDR3 nucleotides are TGTGCCAGCAGTGATTGTTTAAGTGGGAGGGAGCCACCGGTTGAGCAGTATTTT.